The 27 T cell receptor beta chains below all came from one sample that was sequenced in a study of Ad26.COV2.S vaccination and SARS-CoV-2 variants (dated by TCRdb to about 2021). Library preparation used the immunoSEQ multiplex PCR assay. TCRdb provides this immuneACCESS table in a form limited to in-frame rearrangements. Some clones are lacking; in checked studies, under half of them reflect an unresolved V gene, and why the rest are absent is not known. For this sample there are about 94,000 clones; 82% appear just once. Approximately 15% of the sample goes to the ten largest clones. Reading the label with the study, this specimen's time point is: individuals recovered from natural SARS-CoV-2 infection. Sequencing was performed on peripheral blood, taken after recovery from COVID-19. All receptors come from a human donor who had recovered from COVID-19.

The V call is TRBV28, the J call TRBJ1-1; no definite D call. CDR3 length: 13 amino acids. V lost 5 bases, J lost 5 bases, and 12 bases lay in between. The germline CDR1 and CDR2 sequences are MDHEN and SYDVKM. The CDR3 here is CASSLMGGTEAFF. The CDR3 DNA follows: TGTGCCAGCAGTCTTATGGGAGGAACTGAAGCTTTCTTT.

V gene TRBV27 combines with J gene TRBJ1-4, with D unclear. Per the germline V gene, CDR1 is MNHEY and CDR2 is SMNVEV (reference sequence). The CDR3 is 13 amino acids. Trimming stripped 5 bases from V and 5 bases from J, with 9 bases between. CDR3 protein: CASSVRRNEKLFF. Here the CDR3 DNA reads TGTGCCAGCAGTGTGCGGCGCAATGAAAAACTGTTTTTT. Full variable domain (outside the CDR3, taken from reference TRBV27 and TRBJ1-4): EAQVTQNPRYLITVTGKKLTVTCSQNMNHEYMSWYRQDPGLGLRQIYYSMNVEVTDKGDVPEGYKVSRKEKRNFPLILESPSPNQTSLYFCASSVRRNEKLFFGSGTQLSVL.

The J gene is TRBJ1-5, the V gene TRBV21-1; the table gives TRBD1 as D, unverified against the DNA. TRBV21-1 is tagged as a pseudogene. CDR3 length: 16 amino acids. In nucleotides, the CDR3 is TGTGCCAGCAGCAAAGCGGCCGAGACAGGAACTCAGCCCCAGCATTTT. Its protein is CASSKAAETGTQPQHF.

V usage is TRBV29-1 and J usage is TRBJ2-7; D call uncertain. Germline V lookup: CDR1 SQVTM, CDR2 ANQGSEA. Deletions cut 3 bases from V and 3 bases from J, with 9 bases between. The CDR3 loop spans 12 amino acids. CDR3 sequence (DNA): TGCAGCGTTGAGGGTAGTAACTACGAGCAGTACTTC. Protein sequence: CSVEGSNYEQYF.

This clone has more than one count but fewer than ten. The rearrangement joins TRBV10-3 to TRBJ2-2, with 8 bases matching TRBD2. The CDR3 has 17 residues. The junction had 10 bases not matched to a gene; V was cut back by 0 bases and J by 7 bases. Looked up from germline, CDR1 is ENHRY and CDR2 is SYGVKD. The CDR3 is CAISESTGGDGGGELFF. In DNA form, the CDR3 reads TGTGCCATCAGTGAGTCGACGGGAGGGGATGGAGGCGGGGAGCTGTTTTTT.

The chain recombines TRBV28 with TRBJ2-6, with TRBD1 identical over 10 bases. The CDR3 is 20 residues long. CDR1 and CDR2 from the germline V gene are MDHEN and SYDVKM. J gave up 0 bases and V 6 bases, and 14 bases lay outside the gene matches. The CDR3 DNA sequence: TGTGCCAGCAGCATCTTGGGCCCGACAGGGGGCCACTCTGGGGCCAACGTCCTGACTTTC. It yields the protein CASSILGPTGGHSGANVLTF. Based on the CDR3 plus reference TRBV28 and TRBJ2-6, the full variable domain is DVKVTQSSRYLVKRTGEKVFLECVQDMDHENMFWYRQDPGLGLRLIYFSYDVKMKEKGDIPEGYSVSREKKERFSLILESASTNQTSMYLCASSILGPTGGHSGANVLTFGAGSRLTVL.

For the CDR3, the DNA is TGTGCCAGCAGCTTAATTGCGGGACGGGGCGGGTTTAATAATTCACCCCTCCACTTT. Protein sequence: CASSLIAGRGGFNNSPLHF. This chain connects TRBV7-2 to TRBJ1-6; tentatively, D is TRBD1 (5 bases). The CDR3 has 19 amino acids. Germline CDR1 and CDR2: SGHTA and FQGNSA. Trimming took 2 bases from V and 5 from J, leaving 22 bases between them.

The V call is TRBV4-2, the J call TRBJ2-3, with 7 bases identical to TRBD1. The length of the CDR3 is 15 residues. Trimming cost V 4 bases and J 2 bases; bases outside gene matches: 6. Germline values: CDR1 LGHNA, CDR2 YNFKEQ. Here the CDR3 DNA reads TGTGCCAGCAGCCCTAGAGGGGGCGTCACAGATACGCAGTATTTT. Translation: CASSPRGGVTDTQYF.

The sample holds one count of this clone. V gene TRBV15 combines with J gene TRBJ1-1; D is undetermined. The CDR3 totals 11 residues. V lost 2 bases and J 6 bases, leaving 4 bases between the germline ends. Germline V gene lookup returns CDR1 LNHNV and CDR2 YYDKDF (reference sequence). The CDR3 spells CATSRSAEAFF. The CDR3 DNA reads TGTGCCACCAGCAGATCCGCTGAAGCTTTCTTT.

The chain employs TRBV5-4 and TRBJ1-2, with D maybe TRBD1 (6 bases). The CDR3 is 13 residues long. V lost 4 bases to trimming and J lost 3 bases, with 10 bases between them. Germline-derived CDR1 and CDR2 are SGHNT and YYREEE (reference sequence). The CDR3 DNA reads TGTGCCAGCAGCACGGACAGAGACTATGGCTACACCTTC. It translates to CASSTDRDYGYTF.

This chain uses TRBV19 with TRBJ1-1; no firm D call. CDR1 is LNHDA and CDR2 is SQIVND in the germline V gene (reference sequence). The CDR3 is 12 residues long. The V end lost 3 bases, the J end lost 6 bases, and 8 bases lay between the germline ends. The CDR3 sequence: CASSISTAEAFF. Here the CDR3 DNA reads TGTGCCAGTAGTATTAGTACCGCTGAAGCTTTCTTT.

The chain has TRBV28 and TRBJ2-3; unclear D gene. V lost 2 bases and J lost 0, with 9 bases in between. CDR3 length: 15 amino acids. CDR1 and CDR2 (germline): MDHEN, SYDVKM. CDR3 region: CASSLLKASTDTQYF. The CDR3 DNA reads as TGTGCCAGCAGTTTACTTAAGGCTAGCACAGATACGCAGTATTTT.

This clone showed up just once. V is TRBV5-4 and J is TRBJ2-7; 10 positions match TRBD2. This CDR3 has 15 amino acids. From germline, CDR1 is SGHNT and CDR2 YYREEE (reference sequence). The V segment lost 4 bases and the J segment 3 bases; nucleotides outside the gene matches: 7. CDR3 loop: CASSKIAGGFYEQYF. The CDR3 DNA is TGTGCCAGCAGCAAGATAGCGGGAGGTTTCTACGAGCAGTACTTC.

The rearrangement joins TRBV5-8 to TRBJ1-1; 9 bases match TRBD1. Losses at the gene ends were 4 bases for V and 5 bases for J; bases not matched to a gene: 6. This CDR3 is 14 amino acids long. Germline assignment: CDR1 SGHTS and CDR2 YDEGEE. The CDR3 DNA sequence: TGTGCCAGCAGCATAAGACAGGGGGATACTGAAGCTTTCTTT. This encodes CASSIRQGDTEAFF. Together with reference TRBV5-8 and TRBJ1-1, the CDR3 gives the full variable domain: EAGVTQSPTHLIKTRGQQATLRCSPISGHTSVYWYQQALGLGLQFLLWYDEGEERNRGNFPPRFSGRQFPNYSSELNVNALELEDSALYLCASSIRQGDTEAFFGQGTRLTVV.

V gene TRBV5-5 combines with J gene TRBJ2-1; D is ambiguous. The CDR3 runs to 13 residues. Germline V gene sequence: CDR1 SGHKS, CDR2 YYEKEE (reference sequence). Trimming pared 1 base from V and 4 bases from J, leaving 6 bases between. This CDR3 is CASSLTEYNEQFF. The CDR3 DNA reads TGTGCCAGCAGCTTGACGGAGTACAATGAGCAGTTCTTC.

This chain joins TRBV29-1 and TRBJ2-7; 8 bases match TRBD2. V shed 6 bases, J shed 3 bases, and the junction held 7 bases outside the gene matches. CDR3 length: 13 amino acids. Germline values: CDR1 SQVTM, CDR2 ANQGSEA. The CDR3 here is CSVLDGGGYEQYF. The CDR3 nucleotides read TGCAGCGTCCTAGACGGGGGGGGCTACGAGCAGTACTTC.

The rearrangement links TRBV28 to TRBJ2-3; tentative D call: TRBD2 (7 bases). The germline V and J ends were trimmed by 8 bases and 0 bases, with 24 bases remaining between them. The CDR3 extends over 18 amino acids. Germline CDR1 MDHEN, CDR2 SYDVKM. The CDR3 loop reads CASPPRGSGKGSTDTQYF. The CDR3 coding sequence is TGTGCCAGCCCCCCGAGGGGGAGCGGGAAGGGGAGCACAGATACGCAGTATTTT.

V gene TRBV12-3 or TRBV12-4 combines with J gene TRBJ1-2; D gene ambiguous. V lost 5 bases and J 2 bases, leaving 9 bases between the germline ends. There are 13 residues in the CDR3. DNA of the CDR3: TGTGCCAGCAGTCGGACCATCAACTATGGCTACACCTTC. Amino acids: CASSRTINYGYTF.

The CDR3, as DNA: TGTGCCAGTAGTATAGAATGGGACCGCTATAGCAATCAGCCCCAGCATTTT. As protein: CASSIEWDRYSNQPQHF. This chain links TRBV19 with TRBJ1-5, with D possibly TRBD1 on 5 matching bases. This CDR3 is built from 17 residues. With 0 bases removed from V and 0 bases from J, the gap between germline ends came to 12 bases. Germline V gene lookup returns CDR1 LNHDA and CDR2 SQIVND (reference sequence).

This clone was seen a few times. One junction end does not reproduce the germline sequence, and a read error may be involved. J is TRBJ1-4 and V is TRBV15; D gene uncertain. Germline V CDR1 and CDR2: LNHNV, YYDKDF (reference sequence). The CDR3 spans 13 residues. The CDR3 DNA reads TGTGCCACCCGGGCCGCGGCTAAGGAAAAACTGTTTTTT. This codes for CATRAAAKEKLFF.

V and J are TRBV10-1 and TRBJ1-1, with unresolved D. CDR1 is WNHNN and CDR2 is SYGVQD in the germline V gene (reference sequence). The CDR3 spans 13 residues. The germline V and J ends were trimmed by 8 bases and 0 bases, with 10 bases remaining between them. The CDR3: CASAFSVNTEAFF. CDR3 DNA: TGCGCCAGCGCCTTTAGCGTGAACACTGAAGCTTTCTTT.

CDR3 residues: CASTPDRSYEQYF. CDR3 bases: TGTGCCAGCACCCCCGACAGGAGCTACGAGCAGTACTTC. V and J are TRBV12-3 or TRBV12-4 and TRBJ2-7; possible D gene TRBD1, 6 bases. Trimming pared 7 bases from V and 3 bases from J, leaving 13 bases between. The CDR3 has 13 residues.

The chain links TRBV5-6 to TRBJ2-3; 8 positions agree with TRBD2. CDR1 SGHDT and CDR2 YYEEEE come from the germline V gene. J lost 6 bases, V lost 1 base, and 7 bases had no gene match. CDR3 length: 15 amino acids. The CDR3 sequence: CASSLLGTSYDTQYF. The CDR3 region has the DNA TGTGCCAGCAGCTTGCTCGGGACTAGTTACGATACGCAGTATTTT.

This chain joins TRBV5-5 and TRBJ1-5, with D tentatively TRBD1 (5 bases). Trimming shortened V by 0 bases and J by 6 bases, and 13 bases separated the two germline ends. From germline, CDR1 is SGHKS and CDR2 YYEKEE (reference sequence). The length of the CDR3 is 15 residues. CDR3 residues: CASSLGQGVVQPQHF. The DNA of the CDR3 is TGTGCCAGCAGCTTGGGGCAGGGAGTAGTTCAGCCCCAGCATTTT.

Of note for this clone: Distinct nucleotide sequences in the sample also encode this CDR3. The V gene is TRBV5-5, the J gene TRBJ2-7; TRBD1 might be the D (6 bases). The ends were cut back, 0 bases at V and 1 base at J, with 8 bases in the middle. Germline-derived CDR1 and CDR2 are SGHKS and YYEKEE (reference sequence). CDR3 length equals 14 residues. As DNA, the CDR3 is TGTGCCAGCAGCTTGGGAGGGGGATCCTACGAGCAGTACTTC. As protein: CASSLGGGSYEQYF.

This chain links TRBV4-2 with TRBJ2-3; TRBD2 matches 7 bases. With V trimmed by 4 bases and J by 3 bases, 7 bases remained unmatched. The CDR3 is 15 amino acids. CDR1 is LGHNA and CDR2 is YNFKEQ in the germline V gene. CDR3 sequence (DNA): TGTGCCAGCAGCCCCCGGGAGGACGGGACAGATACGCAGTATTTT. This codes for CASSPREDGTDTQYF.

The sample holds a few counts of this clone. This chain joins TRBV21-1 and TRBJ2-3; the DNA was not used to check the table's D call, TRBD1. TRBV21-1 is a known pseudogene. The CDR3 has 16 residues. The CDR3: CASSKGSLGATDTQYF. For the CDR3, the DNA is TGTGCCAGCAGCAAAGGTTCCCTGGGGGCAACAGATACGCAGTATTTT.